The clone carrying this T cell receptor beta chain has only a few counts. Splitting of CD4+ cells produced CD45RA+ naive and CD45RA-negative memory subsets. The germline CDR1 and CDR2 sequences are LNHDA and SQIVND (reference sequence). Trimming removed 3 bases at V and 2 bases at J, with 8 bases between. CDR3 size: 14 residues. The sample belongs to a study of shared clonotypes between healthy human individuals. TCRdb keeps only in-frame clones here, not all; method: immunoSEQ multiplex PCR. The sample lists millions of clones; 85% to 95% were seen once. Sequenced input: naive CD4+ T cells sorted from blood. This sample's subset: CD45RA+ positively selected. The rearrangement joins TRBV19 to TRBJ1-5; possibly TRBD1 for D (6 bases). This receptor was obtained from a man in his late teens or twenties in good health. This chain's CDR3 is CASSIPGGNQPQHF. DNA of the CDR3: TGTGCCAGTAGTATTCCAGGGGGCAATCAGCCCCAGCATTTT.